This T cell receptor (beta chain) is drawn from a study of cytomegalovirus exposure and HLA in healthy donors (TCRdb year 2017). The study in broad terms: In an earlier analysis of under 600 of the donors, roughly 300 Gb of sequence data and about 110 million unique TCR beta sequences from about 190 million T cells were reported. Approximately 330 gigabases of sequencing data and approximately 91 million unique TCR sequences made up an early release that covered approximately 650 HLA-typed donors. The genetic ancestry cluster associated with self-reported Caucasian donors included 70% to 85% of the roughly 400 genotyped donors. The aim of the study was to test whether cataloging public T cell receptors could identify signatures of past pathogen exposure. The study profiled the T cell repertoires of approximately 700 subjects by immunosequencing and related them to cytomegalovirus serostatus. A separate validation cohort of roughly 130 different subjects was used in addition to the roughly 670-subject first cohort. To predict cytomegalovirus infection status, the study combined high-throughput TCR immunosequencing, statistical association of individual TCRs with disease status, and machine learning. To study patterns of TCR occurrence, a later analysis re-analyzed previously published TCR beta repertoires from around 700 donors and added high-resolution HLA genotyping. Rather than drawing on any new phenotypic data, the later analysis identified candidate immune exposures from TCR beta sequences and the way those sequences occurred across donors. In an earlier analysis of roughly 600 of the donors, high-throughput TCR beta sequencing was used to judge whether each TCR beta V gene segment behaved as functional or pseudogenic. Donor age, sex, ethnicity and CMV serostatus were collected together with the repertoire data. In a later genetic analysis, genome-wide SNP genotypes for 398 of the 666 donors were used, and that subset was treated as a discovery cohort. All discovery cohort repertoires had been generated on a single sequencing platform. HLA typing included class I and class II loci at four-digit resolution. Typing coverage differed by locus: A, B, C, DRB1 and DQB1 were typed in roughly 620-640 donors, DQA1 in 500 to 550, DPA1 in 600 to 610, and DPB1 in just under 490. Because of strong linkage in the cohort, roughly 5 DR-DQ haplotypes were treated as single units for association and clustering. Among several hundred genotyped donors of the cohort, an average of about 240,000 unique TCR beta nucleotide sequences was sequenced per donor, of which 15% to 20% were non-productive.

The cohort comprised hundreds of healthy bone marrow donors. At the time of sampling, all cohort members were nominally healthy, though unrecorded immune exposures were likely present. The donor was CMV seropositive and was included in the group of about 290 seropositive cohort members. A peripheral blood sample was collected from each donor, and TCR beta sequencing was performed on peripheral blood mononuclear cells. The Qiagen DNeasy Blood Extraction Kit was used to extract genomic DNA from the blood cell samples. Overall results and qualifications from the work: Because counts were too low, about 18 rarely observed V segments, including chromosome 9 orphons, were excluded from the earlier analysis of 587 of the donors. The classifier was reported to diagnose cytomegalovirus status with high specificity and sensitivity in both the original cohort and the validation cohort. In a later analysis, HLA-associated TCR beta chains showed more clonal expansion and lower generation probabilities than non-associated chains that were equally common. Several of the top co-occurrence clusters appeared to be linked to parvovirus B19, influenza, CMV and Epstein-Barr virus, according to a later analysis. It was suggested by the authors that the approach could potentially be generalized to other disease states and immunological phenotypes. Only TCR beta chains were sequenced in this cohort, and the absence of alpha or paired-chain data limited detectable features. The sequencing pipeline was judged likely to have produced a cluster of highly shared sequence variants as a technical artifact. According to a later analysis, most CMV-associated TCR beta chains appeared to be HLA-restricted, and the HLA associations seemed to be driven largely by CMV exposure. HLA typing was unavailable for some donors at each locus, so association tests used only the typed subset. The study gave a list of under 200 TCR beta chains associated with cytomegalovirus. Sequencing depth was assumed to be roughly uniform across donors in the presence/absence analyses, though that assumption may not hold. An earlier analysis of some 560 of the donors showed that most TCR beta V segments appeared in productive rearrangements either about 90% or about 30% of the time, which broadly matched IMGT annotations. CMV serostatus was the only immune exposure information available for the cohort. A later genetic analysis associated a missense DCLRE1C variant with V-gene and J-gene trimming of TCR beta chains, and an independent cohort replicated the association. A further reported finding was that TCR beta sequences accurately predicted the HLA-A and HLA-B alleles for most subjects in the first cohort. Specific HLA alleles were associated with around 18,000 TCR beta sequences at a false discovery rate of 0.05 in a later analysis. Compared with the approximately 700-donor mean, donors in an Asian-associated ancestry cluster had fewer N-insertions in productive TCRs, according to a later genetic analysis. Some IMGT-functional V segments, including TRBV6-2 and TRBV6-3, could not be distinguished by the 87-base-pair reads and were therefore excluded. According to a later analysis, TCR association rates differed among HLA loci, with DRB1 alleles showing the most associated TCRs and HLA-C alleles showing the fewest. Most TCR sequences were seen in very few donors, while some public TCRs were found in many individuals. Correlated functional status among segregating V segments might be attributable to linkage disequilibrium, but an unknown experimental factor could not be ruled out. A few of the identified cytomegalovirus-associated TCR beta chains were confirmed in vitro to be specific for cytomegalovirus antigens. Strong co-occurrence of HLA alleles, especially DR and DQ, made assigning TCR associations to individual alleles difficult.

Library creation used the immunoSEQ multiplex PCR assay. For the multiplex PCR, a mixture combining 60 forward primers for TCR Vbeta segments and 13 reverse primers for TCR Jbeta segments was used. The CDR3 region of rearranged TCR beta genes was amplified from genomic DNA with a multiplex PCR assay. Amplified TCR beta libraries were sequenced as 87-base-pair reads on the Illumina HiSeq System. Turning to the authors' computational methods: In a later analysis, some 80 million unique TCR beta chains were counted across the 666 repertoires, and roughly 11 million of these chains were shared by at least two donors. Raw reads were error-corrected and collapsed into unique sequences with a nearest-neighbor algorithm that merged closely related sequences to remove PCR and sequencing errors. Alignment of CDR3 sequences to IMGT reference sequences was used to assign V, D and J gene segments. For a sequence to be retained, a match of at least six nucleotides was required to both a V gene segment and a J gene segment. A rearrangement counted as productive if the CDR3 had no stop codons and remained in frame with V and J, and every other rearrangement counted as non-productive. CDR3 was defined according to IMGT convention as the region running from the second conserved V-encoded cysteine to the conserved J-encoded phenylalanine. The earlier analysis of about 640 of the donors excluded any sequence lacking an unambiguous match to a single V gene segment. In an earlier analysis of approximately 590 of the donors, a V segment was called functional when productive rearrangements were above 56.7%, and segregating when the standard deviation between donors exceeded 5%. A statistical classification framework was built for diagnosing cytomegalovirus status from the catalog of TCR beta chain sequences. In a later analysis, TCR nucleotide sequences were compared against IMGT/GENE-DB human TR gene sequences so that V and J genes could be assigned. Using the TCRdist pipeline, a later analysis assigned CDR3 sequences along with most-parsimonious VDJ recombination scenarios. In a later analysis, every TCR beta chain was defined by the combination of its CDR3 amino acid sequence and its V-gene family, and reads without a unique V-gene family were dropped. To address suspected cross-contamination and a sequencing artifact, a later analysis removed roughly 580 highly shared, low-generation-probability nucleotide sequences. In a later analysis, a clonal expansion index was calculated for each public chain from normalized within-repertoire ranks of inferred template counts. A later analysis computed generation probabilities with a VDJ recombination model fitted to out-of-frame rearrangements, and checked the results against IGoR. Hypergeometric tests were used in a later analysis to score TCR-TCR, TCR-HLA and TCR-CMV co-occurrence, with a repertoire-size bias correction applied to the TCR pairs. To estimate false discovery rates, a later analysis permuted the HLA or CMV assignments 20 times. In a later analysis, co-occurring TCRs were grouped with DBSCAN, and TCRdist sequence similarity was added when clustering was performed within HLA-allele-positive subsets. Co-occurrence clustering excluded repertoires with fewer than 30,000 or more than 120,000 public chains, plus five with anomalous nucleotide sharing. In its TCRdb copy, this immuneACCESS table keeps in-frame sequences only and misses some clones. Where compared with another copy, unresolved V genes explain less than half of these, and the others have no known cause. V and J calls plus clone size are reproduced from that table; the DNA served to infer D and trimming. In all, the sample holds tens of thousands of clones, and approximately 71% of those were seen once. The ten largest clones take up under 9% of the sample.

The CDR3 goes from the cysteine to the phenylalanine over 18 residues. Just CDR3 DNA is preserved here, 54 bases in frame from base 1. As for this clone: Its specific antigen is unknown. It has no much larger one-base neighbor in the sample; base qualities were not kept.

The sample was PBMCs. The sequence links TRBV21-1 to TRBJ1-3; TRBD1 is the table's D call, not checked against the DNA. TRBV21-1 is labeled a pseudogene. The TCR sequence derives from a man in his sixties in good health and CMV-seropositive. This receptor has the CDR3 CASSKQGQDHLEGNTIYF. In nucleotides, the sequence is TGTGCCAGCAGCAAACAGGGCCAGGACCATCTAGAGGGAAACACCATATATTTT.